The clone carrying this TCR beta chain came up many times. Its antigen remains unknown. It was with unique molecular identifiers that the TCRbeta library was prepared. Using its own MiXCR run on the PCR reads, TCRdb lists one record per CDR3 protein. The sample comprises approximately 650,000 distinct CDR3 sequences, 13% of which are singletons, and roughly 0.77% rests with the top ten. The sample comes from a study of T-cell reconstitution after alpha-beta-depleted transplantation in children. Regarding the study as a whole: Several hundred expanded graft clones reportedly gave rise to the alpha-beta T cells present about two months after transplant. Hyperexpanded clones declined; after one year, newly produced T cells mostly supplied diversity.

Germline CDR1 and CDR2: DFQATT and SNEGSKA (reference sequence). Between the trimmed V and J ends, which lost 4 bases and 1 base, there was a span of 19 bases. This CDR3 comprises 16 residues. The V gene is TRBV20-1, the J gene TRBJ1-1; D remains ambiguous. The sequenced sample was PBMCs, obtained before TCRalphabeta/CD19-depleted stem cell transplant. This TCR was recovered from a girl under 10 years old with congenital amegakaryocytic thrombocytopenia, due to receive a stem cell transplant. The CDR3 nucleotides read TGCAGTGCTATCGCATTAACCGTCACGGAGAACACTGAAGCTTTCTTT. The encoded protein is CSAIALTVTENTEAFF.